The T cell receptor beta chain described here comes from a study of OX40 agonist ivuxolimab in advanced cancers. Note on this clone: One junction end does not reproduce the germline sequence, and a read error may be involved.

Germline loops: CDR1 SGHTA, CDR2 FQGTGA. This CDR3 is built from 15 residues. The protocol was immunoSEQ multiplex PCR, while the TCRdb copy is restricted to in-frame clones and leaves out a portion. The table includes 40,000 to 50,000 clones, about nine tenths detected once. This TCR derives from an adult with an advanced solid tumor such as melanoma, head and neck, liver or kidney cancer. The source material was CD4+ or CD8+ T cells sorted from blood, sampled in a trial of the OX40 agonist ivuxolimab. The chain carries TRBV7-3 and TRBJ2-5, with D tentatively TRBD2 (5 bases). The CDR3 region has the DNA TGTGCCAGCAGCTTAAGGGGTGGGAGAAGAGAGGCCCAGTACTTC. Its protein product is CASSLRGGRREAQYF.